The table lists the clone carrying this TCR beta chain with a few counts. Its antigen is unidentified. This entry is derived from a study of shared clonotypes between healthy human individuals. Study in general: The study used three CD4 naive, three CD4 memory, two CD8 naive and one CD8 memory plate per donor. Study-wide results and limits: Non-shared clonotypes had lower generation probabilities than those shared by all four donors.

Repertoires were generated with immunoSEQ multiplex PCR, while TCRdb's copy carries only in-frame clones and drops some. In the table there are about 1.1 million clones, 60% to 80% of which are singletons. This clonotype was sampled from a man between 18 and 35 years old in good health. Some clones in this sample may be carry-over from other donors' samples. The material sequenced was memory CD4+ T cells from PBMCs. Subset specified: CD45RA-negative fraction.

CDR3 sequence reads: CASGPLGNQPQHF. Here the CDR3 DNA reads TGTGCCAGCGGACCCCTTGGCAATCAGCCCCAGCATTTT. The chain combines TRBV2 with TRBJ1-5; no reliable D call. V lost 8 bases and J 2 bases, leaving 10 bases between the germline ends. Germline CDR1 and CDR2: SNHLY and FYNNEI. The CDR3 sequence is 13 residues long.